The T cell receptor beta chain under discussion was sequenced for a study of T cells in Graves' hyperthyroidism and ophthalmopathy. Notes on the study in general: Model-based prediction identified ophthalmopathy a median roughly 6.1 months prior to its onset. Blood also carried most thyroid clonotypes expanded above 0.001.

RNA transcripts gave rise to amplified TCR beta CDR3 regions. The primer set for the first-round RT-PCR of the TCR CDR3 was HTBI. TCRdb used MiXCR to reprocess the multiplex PCR reads, holding one entry per CDR3 protein. Among about 58,000 distinct CDR3 sequences listed, 49% were seen once. The germline V gene encodes CDR1 MRHNA and CDR2 SNTAGT. The CDR3 is 9 residues long, counting both termini. Duration under 3 months, a NOSPECS grade of at least 4, and a Clinical Activity Score of at least 3 characterized the ophthalmopathy patients. The PBMCs were taken from 10 ml of fresh peripheral blood. For this clonotype: The antigen remains unidentified. Because it lacks the conserved phenylalanine or tryptophan at the end, this CDR3 is likely a read error. Because the CDR3's place on the DNA is in doubt, the DNA is left out and the CDR3 is given as listed by TCRdb.

The J gene is TRBJ2-3, the V gene TRBV6-4; no check of the table's D call, TRBD1, against the DNA was made. The sequenced material came from blood. This clonotype was obtained from a woman under 40 with Graves' ophthalmopathy. CDR3 protein: CASSRDRNY.